This T cell receptor beta chain was documented in a study of siplizumab effects on memory and regulatory T cells. Study outcomes and limitations: Naive T cells appeared more diverse than memory cells and seemed to be major alloresponse contributors. Naive-or-memory phenotypes were unassignable for roughly 75-95% of proliferating CD4+ or CD8+ clones.

In regard to this clone: Its antigen remains unknown.

With 6 bases clipped from V and 7 bases from J, the junction kept 9 bases outside the gene matches. The V gene's germline CDR1 is MNHNY and CDR2 SVGAGI (reference sequence). The CDR3 is 15 amino acids. Data came from immunoSEQ multiplex PCR; TCRdb stores just in-frame clones and leaves some out. The repertoire holds some 100,000 clones, around 97% seen once, with 0.031% in the top ten. The chain has TRBV6-6 and TRBJ2-2; the match to TRBD1 covers 9 bases. This TCR derives from a human donor in good health. The sequenced sample consisted of naive CD4+ T cells sorted from blood. The CDR3 bases are TGTGCCAGCAGCGAGGACAGGGGAACCGTCGGGGAGCTGTTTTTT. This translates into CASSEDRGTVGELFF.